Following are 23 T cell receptor beta chains from one sample sequenced in a study of regulatory T cells in long-lasting Graves disease. Construction of TCR beta libraries relied on iRepertoire HTBI primers and on Arm-PCR targeting CDR3 regions. A single record per CDR3 protein comes from TCRdb applying MiXCR to the multiplex PCR reads. The table records fewer than 400,000 distinct CDR3 sequences, 15% to 20% of them present only once. Described time point: persistent/refractory GD, antithyroid drugs over 5 years with positive TRAb. Isolated PBMC RNA provided the starting material for the TCR library. This sample comprised peripheral blood mononuclear cells (PBMCs), obtained when the disease was refractory, from a patient treated with antithyroid drugs. Receptor source: a female donor with Graves disease.

This clonotype was seen more than once but under ten times. V and J are TRBV27 and TRBJ1-6; D ambiguous. CDR1 MNHEY and CDR2 SMNVEV come from the germline V gene (reference sequence). Trimming removed 6 bases from V and 5 bases from J, with 8 bases in between. The length of the CDR3 is 13 residues. Here the CDR3 DNA reads TGTGCCAGCAGGGGCAGGAATAATTCACCCCTCCACTTT. Its translation is CASRGRNNSPLHF.

In its sample, this clonotype was seen many times. J is TRBJ1-2 and V is TRBV12-3 or TRBV12-4; D ambiguous. This CDR3 has 18 amino acids. V was trimmed by 5 bases and J by 0 bases, leaving 22 bases between them. The CDR3 loop is CASSPSLPLQAANYGYTF. The DNA of the CDR3 is TGTGCCAGCAGTCCCTCACTACCCCTGCAGGCTGCTAACTATGGCTACACCTTC.

This clonotype was seen many times. CDR3 in amino acids: CSAQSGTGPNVGETQYF. Here the CDR3 DNA reads TGCAGTGCTCAATCCGGGACAGGACCGAATGTAGGAGAGACCCAGTACTTC. The chain carries TRBV20-1 and TRBJ2-5; 8 nucleotides match TRBD1. Losses at the gene ends were 5 bases for V and 4 bases for J; bases not matched to a gene: 18. The CDR3 contains 17 residues. Germline loops: CDR1 DFQATT, CDR2 SNEGSKA (reference sequence).

This clonotype occurred many times. This rearrangement joins TRBV7-2 to TRBJ2-5; D may be TRBD1 (6 bases). CDR1 and CDR2 from the germline V gene are SGHTA and FQGNSA. The CDR3 covers 15 residues. Trimming shortened V by 0 bases and J by 5 bases, and 13 bases separated the two germline ends. The CDR3 DNA is TGTGCCAGCAGCTTAGCGGGACACGAACGGGAGACCCAGTACTTC. This encodes CASSLAGHERETQYF.

This clonotype was counted a few times. The V call is TRBV27, the J call TRBJ1-3, with D possibly TRBD1 on 5 matching bases. Trimming cost V 0 bases and J 2 bases, with 8 bases left between them. The CDR3 runs to 15 residues. Germline CDR1 is MNHEY and CDR2 is SMNVEV (reference sequence). The CDR3 loop is CASSLSGGAGNTIYF. In nucleotides, the CDR3 is TGTGCCAGCAGTTTATCGGGAGGGGCTGGAAACACCATATATTTT.

As regards this clonotype: This sequence is one base from a far larger clone and is likely a read error. The chain combines TRBV6-5 with TRBJ2-7; 10 bases match TRBD2. The assigned J gene may be wrong: the sequence end matches TRBJ2-5 better. Germline assignment: CDR1 MNHEY and CDR2 SVGAGI. This CDR3 comprises 15 residues. In DNA form, the CDR3 reads TGTGCCAGCGGTTACAGCGGGGGGGGGGGGGAGACCCAGTACTTC. Translated, it gives CASGYSGGGGETQYF.

This clonotype was counted many times. CDR3 sequence reads: CASSALAGGLETQYF. CDR3 DNA sequence: TGTGCCAGCAGCGCGCTAGCGGGGGGGCTGGAGACCCAGTACTTC. The chain couples TRBV7-6 to TRBJ2-5; 12 bases map to TRBD2. With 5 bases clipped from V and 5 bases from J, the junction kept 6 bases outside the gene matches. CDR3 length equals 15 residues. Germline CDR1 reads SGHVS; CDR2 reads FNYEAQ.

The rearrangement joins TRBV6-1 to TRBJ2-7; a weak D match, TRBD1 (6 bases). Germline V gene lookup returns CDR1 MNHNS and CDR2 SASEGT. The CDR3 runs to 15 residues. V was clipped by 5 bases and J by 2 bases, with 16 bases between them. The CDR3, as DNA: TGTGCCAGCAGTCCCCGGGGACAATACCCCTACGAGCAGTACTTC. It encodes CASSPRGQYPYEQYF.

This chain joins TRBV5-8 and TRBJ2-6; D might be TRBD2 (5 bases). With 5 bases removed from V and 1 base from J, the gap between germline ends came to 13 bases. CDR1 and CDR2 from the germline V gene are SGHTS and YDEGEE. There are 16 residues in the CDR3. CDR3 amino acids: CASRSWGVSGANVLTF. In nucleotides, the CDR3 is TGTGCCAGCAGATCGTGGGGAGTATCTGGGGCCAACGTCCTGACTTTC.

This clonotype occurred many times. This sequence joins TRBV11-3 and TRBJ1-1; TRBD1 agrees at 8 bases. The CDR3 consists of 17 residues. From germline, CDR1 is SGHNT and CDR2 YENEEA. Trimming at V came to 5 bases and at J to 4 bases, leaving 15 bases not matched to a gene. The CDR3 DNA sequence: TGTGCCAGCAGCCGCAAGGGGGGACAGGTTTTTTTCACTGAAGCTTTCTTT. Encoded protein: CASSRKGGQVFFTEAFF.

This clonotype appeared many times. The genes are TRBV11-2 and TRBJ2-4; 9 bases line up with TRBD2. Germline V CDR1 and CDR2: SGHAT, FQNNGV. The CDR3 has 15 amino acids. The ends lost 5 bases at V and 6 bases at J; junction bases unmatched: 8. The CDR3, as DNA: TGTGCCAGCAGCATTGATTGGACTAGCGTAAACATTCAGTACTTC. It encodes CASSIDWTSVNIQYF.

The rearrangement uses TRBV2 and TRBJ2-3, with a possible D match to TRBD1 (6 bases). V was cut by 3 bases and J by 1 base, with 8 bases left in between. The CDR3 spans 14 residues. Germline V lookup: CDR1 SNHLY, CDR2 FYNNEI. CDR3 sequence: CASSDEGGTDTQYF. In nucleotides, the CDR3 is TGTGCCAGCAGTGATGAGGGGGGCACAGATACGCAGTATTTT.

On this clonotype itself: Possible read error: a much larger clone is one base away. The V gene is TRBV2, the J gene TRBJ2-5, with 8 bases fitting TRBD2. Germline V CDR1 and CDR2: SNHLY, FYNNEI. The CDR3 is made up of 18 amino acids. With V trimmed by 6 bases and J by 1 base, 16 bases remained unmatched. The chain's CDR3 is CASRSLPAITSGQETQYF. The CDR3 DNA reads TGTGCCAGCAGATCCCTCCCCGCAATTACTAGCGGCCAAGAGACCCAGTACTTC.

There are a few counts of this clonotype. The chain carries TRBV7-2 and TRBJ2-6; the D gene is possibly TRBD1 (5 bases). Germline V lookup: CDR1 SGHTA, CDR2 FQGNSA. V was cut by 7 bases and J by 4 bases, with 14 bases left in between. This CDR3 has 15 amino acids. The CDR3 sequence: CASTVRGTGANVLTF. As DNA, the CDR3 is TGTGCCAGCACCGTAAGGGGTACGGGGGCCAACGTCCTGACTTTC.

This clonotype has ten or more counts. The chain joins TRBV28 to TRBJ1-4, with D unresolved. V was pared by 4 bases and J by 6 bases, with 15 bases between. The CDR3 runs to 15 residues. CDR1 and CDR2 from the germline V gene are MDHEN and SYDVKM. CDR3 sequence (DNA): TGTGCCAGCAGTTCGGCCGGGGTAACAGATGAAAAACTGTTTTTT. Amino acid sequence: CASSSAGVTDEKLFF.

This sequence joins TRBV11-3 and TRBJ2-2; D is possibly TRBD2 (6 bases). The CDR3 sequence is 22 residues long. CDR1 and CDR2 from the germline V gene are SGHNT and YENEEA. Deletions cut 1 base from V and 2 bases from J, with 29 bases between. In DNA, the CDR3 is TGTGCCAGCAGCTTAGGCGCGCCGTGGGGGGTGGCTCCCCAGCGAAACACCGGGGAGCTGTTTTTT. Residues: CASSLGAPWGVAPQRNTGELFF.

The gene calls are TRBV7-3 and TRBJ1-1, with D hard to call. The CDR3 is 16 amino acids. V lost 2 bases and J 1 base, leaving 14 bases between the germline ends. CDR1 SGHTA and CDR2 FQGTGA come from the germline V gene. CDR3 bases: TGTGCCAGCAGCTTACGGGCGGAGGGCAAGAACACTGAAGCTTTCTTT. Residues: CASSLRAEGKNTEAFF. Supplemented by reference TRBV7-3 and TRBJ1-1, the full variable domain reads GAGVSQTPSNKVTEKGKYVELRCDPISGHTALYWYRQSLGQGPEFLIYFQGTGAADDSGLPNDRFFAVRPEGSVSTLKIQRTERGDSAVYLCASSLRAEGKNTEAFFGQGTRLTVV.

This clonotype was seen a few times. This chain uses TRBV19 with TRBJ1-5; D gene unclear. The CDR3 loop spans 14 amino acids. In germline, CDR1 is LNHDA, CDR2 SQIVND (reference sequence). V lost 6 bases, J lost 3 bases, and 12 bases lay in between. This CDR3 is CASSIPNVNQPQHF. The CDR3, as DNA: TGTGCCAGTAGCATACCCAACGTCAATCAGCCCCAGCATTTT. Full variable domain (remainder filled in from reference TRBV19 and TRBJ1-5): DGGITQSPKYLFRKEGQNVTLSCEQNLNHDAMYWYRQDPGQGLRLIYYSQIVNDFQKGDIAEGYSVSREKKESFPLTVTSAQKNPTAFYLCASSIPNVNQPQHFGDGTRLSIL.

There are many counts of this clonotype. This rearrangement joins TRBV11-2 to TRBJ2-7; D is perhaps TRBD2 (5 bases). Germline loops: CDR1 SGHAT, CDR2 FQNNGV. V was pared by 4 bases and J by 3 bases, with 13 bases between. The CDR3 is made up of 14 amino acids. CDR3 DNA sequence: TGTGCCAGCAGCTCCAGCCGGGGTGGCTACGAGCAGTACTTC. It encodes CASSSSRGGYEQYF.

At least ten counts were recorded for this clonotype. V usage is TRBV18 and J usage is TRBJ1-1, with D tentatively TRBD1 (6 bases). CDR1 and CDR2 from the germline V gene are KGHSH and LQKENI. Trimming took 1 base from V and 10 from J, leaving 13 bases between them. The length of the CDR3 is 13 residues. CDR3 in amino acids: CASSPRRGDGAFF. CDR3 sequence (DNA): TGTGCCAGCTCACCACGGAGGGGGGATGGAGCTTTCTTT.

The sample holds a few counts of this clonotype. The rearrangement uses TRBV6-1 and TRBJ1-5; D may be TRBD1 (5 bases). The V gene lost 2 bases and the J gene lost 0 bases, with 11 bases spanning the gap. Germline values: CDR1 MNHNS, CDR2 SASEGT. There are 16 residues in the CDR3. In DNA form, the CDR3 reads TGTGCCAGCAGTGAACGAAGGGGAATTAGCAATCAGCCCCAGCATTTT. It encodes CASSERRGISNQPQHF.

The rearrangement joins TRBV6-2 or TRBV6-3 to TRBJ2-7; D is possibly TRBD1 (6 bases). V lost 6 bases to trimming and J lost 0 bases, with 18 bases between them. The CDR3 has 16 amino acids. CDR1 and CDR2 (germline): MNHEY, SVGEGT. Here the CDR3 reads CASSDVSTGYSYEQYF. CDR3 DNA: TGTGCCAGCAGCGACGTTTCGACAGGCTACTCCTACGAGCAGTACTTC.

The chain employs TRBV20-1 and TRBJ2-7, with D possibly TRBD2 on 7 matching bases. Looked up from germline, CDR1 is DFQATT and CDR2 is SNEGSKA (reference sequence). The CDR3 consists of 14 residues. Trimming left V 4 bases short and J 0 bases short, with 13 bases between. CDR3 nucleotide sequence: TGCAGTGCTAACCCGCGGGGGCCCTCCTACGAGCAGTACTTC. This gives the protein CSANPRGPSYEQYF.